The 9 T cell receptor beta chains below were found in one sample sequenced in a study of T cells in Graves' hyperthyroidism and ophthalmopathy. RNA transcripts gave rise to amplified TCR beta CDR3 regions. HTBI primers were employed in a first-round RT-PCR of the TCR CDR3. TCRdb recomputed calls from the multiplex PCR reads with MiXCR, one row per CDR3 protein. Of 650,000 to 800,000 distinct CDR3 sequences listed, 45% were seen once; the top ten hold less than 9%. The sequencing input was peripheral blood or thyroid tissue (not recorded which). All receptors derive from an adult man with Graves' disease, either hyperthyroidism or ophthalmopathy (not recorded which).

This clonotype was seen ten or more times. This chain uses TRBV12-3 or TRBV12-4 with TRBJ1-3; D possibly corresponds to TRBD1 (5 bases). V was clipped by 6 bases and J by 4 bases, with 10 bases between them. There are 13 residues in the CDR3. CDR3 protein: CASSWSGGNTIYF. In DNA, the CDR3 is TGTGCCAGCAGCTGGTCAGGGGGAAACACCATATATTTT.

The chain carries TRBV25-1 and TRBJ1-5, with 8 bases lining up with TRBD1. Unmatched junction bases numbered 5, after V lost 4 bases and J lost 6 bases. Germline assignment: CDR1 MGHDK and CDR2 SYGVNS. The CDR3 is 14 residues long. CDR3 sequence (DNA): TGTGCCAGCAGTGCGTCAGGGGGCGGTCAGCCCCAGCATTTT. Translation gives CASSASGGGQPQHF.

CDR3 sequence (DNA): TGCAGCTTGGCTAGCCCCGCCTACGAGCAGTACTTC. Protein sequence: CSLASPAYEQYF. J is TRBJ2-7 and V is TRBV29-1; D perhaps matches TRBD2 (5 bases). Germline CDR1 is SQVTM and CDR2 is ANQGSEA. The CDR3 is 12 amino acids. The germline V and J ends were trimmed by 8 bases and 2 bases, with 13 bases remaining between them.

This sequence joins TRBV7-8 and TRBJ2-7; D is unclear. This CDR3 contains 15 residues. Germline loops: CDR1 SGHVS, CDR2 FQNEAQ. V lost 3 bases and J lost 3, with 15 bases in between. The CDR3 reads CASSLAGALLYEQYF. As DNA, the CDR3 is TGTGCCAGCAGCTTGGCCGGCGCCCTCCTCTACGAGCAGTACTTC.

The rearrangement links TRBV29-1 to TRBJ1-2, with TRBD1 identical over 7 bases. Germline CDR1 SQVTM, CDR2 ANQGSEA. This CDR3 has 12 residues. This CDR3 is CNDRAGTYGYTF. CDR3 nucleotide sequence: TGCAACGACAGGGCGGGGACCTATGGCTACACCTTC.

Only a few counts were recorded for this clonotype. V gene TRBV9 combines with J gene TRBJ1-1; the match to TRBD1 covers 7 bases. The CDR3 covers 15 residues. Germline lookup yields CDR1 SGDLS and CDR2 YYNGEE. With V trimmed by 4 bases and J by 5 bases, 11 bases remained unmatched. The DNA of the CDR3 is TGTGCCAGCAGCCCATCCGAGGACAGGAGGACTGAAGCTTTCTTT. Protein product: CASSPSEDRRTEAFF.

The gene calls are TRBV29-1 and TRBJ2-7, with a tentative D call TRBD2 (6 bases). V gave up 8 bases and J gave up 6 bases, with 14 bases separating them. The CDR3 is made up of 11 amino acids. Germline CDR1 reads SQVTM; CDR2 reads ANQGSEA. CDR3: CSLGGPREQYF. The CDR3 nucleotides are TGCAGCTTAGGAGGGCCTCGCGAGCAGTACTTC.

V and J are TRBV12-3 or TRBV12-4 and TRBJ2-5; D not resolved. The CDR3 length is 13 residues. The V end was cut by 8 bases, the J end by 5 bases, with 15 bases between. The CDR3 DNA reads as TGTGCCAGCCCCGCAAGGCTTAGGGAGACCCAGTACTTC. Its protein product is CASPARLRETQYF.

This clonotype was seen only a few times. This chain links TRBV7-9 with TRBJ1-2, with TRBD1 matching over 7 bases. With 5 bases clipped from V and 4 bases from J, the junction kept 10 bases outside the gene matches. Per the germline V gene, CDR1 is SEHNR and CDR2 is FQNEAQ (reference sequence). This CDR3 is 15 amino acids long. In DNA form, the CDR3 reads TGTGCCAGCAGCAGAAGGGGACAGCCTTTCTATGGCTACACCTTC. This codes for CASSRRGQPFYGYTF.